These 8 T cell receptor beta chains originate from one sample sequenced in a study of Ad26.COV2.S vaccination and SARS-CoV-2 variants. Sequencing was performed with immunoSEQ multiplex PCR; in TCRdb, only in-frame clones are kept and a portion is missing. The sample yields 300,000 to 400,000 clones, more than 70% seen once. As to treatment: 19 received Ad26.COV2.S at low or high dose, single or two shots; about five received placebo; per-sample allocation not given. Sampling was done on day 63 after the first vaccine or placebo injection. Specimen: peripheral blood, collected in a trial of Ad26.COV2.S vaccine versus placebo. These TCRs come from a person aged 18-65 years who received the Ad26.COV2.S COVID-19 vaccine or a placebo.

The chain is built from TRBV29-1 and TRBJ1-4, with D unclear. The ends were cut back, 3 bases at V and 6 bases at J, with 17 bases in the middle. The CDR3 sequence is 15 residues long. CDR1 SQVTM and CDR2 ANQGSEA come from the germline V gene. The CDR3 bases are TGCAGCGTTGAGGGAGGAGGACGGGGATATGAAAAACTGTTTTTT. This translates into CSVEGGGRGYEKLFF. The full variable domain, its missing parts supplied by reference TRBV29-1 and TRBJ1-4, is SAVISQKPSRDICQRGTSLTIQCQVDSQVTMMFWYRQQPGQSLTLIATANQGSEATYESGFVIDKFPISRPNLTFSTLTVSNMSPEDSSIYLCSVEGGGRGYEKLFFGSGTQLSVL.

The chain uses TRBV5-6 and TRBJ1-4; no definite D call. V was shortened by 2 bases and J by 0 bases, with 5 bases between the two germline ends. In germline, CDR1 is SGHDT, CDR2 YYEEEE. The CDR3 length is 14 residues. The CDR3 DNA reads as TGTGCCAGCAGCTTCGCTGCAACTAATGAAAAACTGTTTTTT. Translation gives CASSFAATNEKLFF.

The CDR3 nucleotides read TGTGTAACTCGCCAAGCGGGAACTGAAGCTTTCTTT. The encoded protein is CVTRQAGTEAFF. The chain employs TRBV6-5 and TRBJ1-1, with no clear D. The CDR3 loop spans 12 amino acids. Germline values: CDR1 MNHEY, CDR2 SVGAGI.

In its sample, this clone was seen once. The chain combines TRBV27 with TRBJ2-1, with D maybe TRBD1 (6 bases). The V gene lost 4 bases and the J gene lost 4 bases, with 32 bases spanning the gap. There are 21 residues in the CDR3. The germline V gene has CDR1 MNHEY and CDR2 SMNVEV (reference sequence). The CDR3: CASSSTPPGQRGPGYYNEQFF. The CDR3 DNA follows: TGTGCCAGCAGTTCAACCCCACCGGGACAAAGGGGACCTGGCTATTACAATGAGCAGTTCTTC.

This clone was picked up one time. Other DNA sequences in the same sample also yield this CDR3. V gene TRBV4-1 combines with J gene TRBJ1-3; D is unresolved. V was shortened by 1 base and J by 0 bases, with 7 bases between the two germline ends. There are 15 residues in the CDR3. Germline V gene lookup returns CDR1 MGHRA and CDR2 YSYEKL. The CDR3 DNA reads TGCGCCAGCAGCCAAGGGCCGATCTCTGGAAACACCATATATTTT. It yields the protein CASSQGPISGNTIYF.

The V call is TRBV10-1, the J call TRBJ1-1, with 9 bases that match TRBD1. This CDR3 region has 13 residues. V shed 8 bases, J shed 2 bases, and the junction held 3 bases outside the gene matches. Germline CDR1 reads WNHNN; CDR2 reads SYGVQD (reference sequence). CDR3 nucleotides: TGCGCCAGCCCGGGACAGGGAAACACTGAAGCTTTCTTT. It is translated as CASPGQGNTEAFF.

As regards this clone: Other DNA sequences in this specimen translate into the identical CDR3. This rearrangement joins TRBV4-3 to TRBJ2-3; D remains unclear. Germline V lookup: CDR1 LGHNA, CDR2 YSLEER. V was shortened by 0 bases and J by 1 base, with 5 bases between the two germline ends. The CDR3 covers 14 residues. The DNA for the CDR3 is TGCGCCAGCAGCCAAGACACACGCACAGATACGCAGTATTTT. As protein: CASSQDTRTDTQYF.

The V and J genes are TRBV29-1 and TRBJ1-4, with D perhaps matching TRBD1 (5 bases). Germline V gives CDR1 SQVTM, CDR2 ANQGSEA. Trimming stripped 4 bases from V and 8 bases from J, with 14 bases between. There are 13 residues in the CDR3. In DNA form, the CDR3 reads TGCAGCGTTGGGGCAGGGATAGGAGAAAAACTGTTTTTT. This encodes CSVGAGIGEKLFF. The full variable domain, rest sourced from reference TRBV29-1 and TRBJ1-4, is SAVISQKPSRDICQRGTSLTIQCQVDSQVTMMFWYRQQPGQSLTLIATANQGSEATYESGFVIDKFPISRPNLTFSTLTVSNMSPEDSSIYLCSVGAGIGEKLFFGSGTQLSVL.